These 2 T cell receptor beta chains were all obtained from the same sample, sequenced in a study of control samples from healthy donors and cancer patients. Assay: immunoSEQ multiplex PCR; the TCRdb copy retains only in-frame clones and omits some. The data hold fewer than 150,000 clones, with around 93% observed a single time. Sequencing was performed on blood. The origin of the receptors is a man between 18 and 29 years old in good health.

With regard to this clone: Other DNA sequences within the sample encode an identical CDR3. Here the CDR3 reads CASSTGTSGGVLETQYF. As DNA, the CDR3 is TGCGCCAGCAGCACCGGGACTAGCGGGGGGGTGCTTGAGACCCAGTACTTC. V gene TRBV5-1 combines with J gene TRBJ2-5, with 16 bases lining up with TRBD2. The CDR3 has 17 amino acids. The germline CDR1 and CDR2 sequences are SGHRS and YFSETQ. Germline trimming cut 4 bases from V and 5 bases from J; bases unmatched to any gene: 8. Full variable domain (missing parts from reference TRBV5-1 and TRBJ2-5): KAGVTQTPRYLIKTRGQQVTLSCSPISGHRSVSWYQQTPGQGLQFLFEYFSETQRNKGNFPGRFSGRQFSNSRSEMNVSTLELGDSALYLCASSTGTSGGVLETQYFGPGTRLLVL.

The chain links TRBV11-2 to TRBJ2-5, with 7 nucleotides matching TRBD1. This CDR3 is 14 amino acids long. Germline-derived CDR1 and CDR2 are SGHAT and FQNNGV. V lost 3 bases and J lost 5; bases outside the gene matches: 6. The CDR3 sequence is CASSFNRGRETQYF. The DNA for the CDR3 is TGTGCCAGCAGCTTCAACAGGGGTCGGGAGACCCAGTACTTC.